The 18 T cell receptor beta chains below all came from one sample that was sequenced in a study of cytomegalovirus exposure and HLA in healthy donors. TCRdb keeps only in-frame clones here, not all; method: immunoSEQ multiplex PCR. The data contain around 71,000 clones, roughly 94% of them singletons. Sequencing was performed on PBMCs. Source of these receptors: a man aged 18-30 years in good health and CMV-seropositive.

This chain uses TRBV19 with TRBJ2-7; D may be TRBD1 (5 bases). The CDR3 extends over 14 amino acids. Trimming pared 5 bases from V and 0 bases from J, leaving 11 bases between. Germline V lookup: CDR1 LNHDA, CDR2 SQIVND (reference sequence). The DNA of the CDR3 is TGTGCCAGTAGTTTTTCAGGGTTCTCCTACGAGCAGTACTTC. Protein: CASSFSGFSYEQYF.

This chain uses TRBV27 with TRBJ2-2, with D perhaps matching TRBD2 (7 bases). The CDR3 is 20 residues long. V was clipped by 5 bases and J by 3 bases, with 28 bases between them. Germline V CDR1 and CDR2: MNHEY, SMNVEV (reference sequence). CDR3 amino acids: CASSPNMPGGQGPDTGELFF. CDR3 DNA sequence: TGTGCCAGCAGTCCAAATATGCCCGGGGGGCAGGGTCCCGACACCGGGGAGCTGTTTTTT.

The chain joins TRBV19 to TRBJ2-7; D gene unclear. V lost 5 bases to trimming and J lost 4 bases, with 12 bases between them. Germline CDR1 and CDR2: LNHDA and SQIVND (reference sequence). CDR3 length equals 13 residues. The CDR3 DNA sequence: TGTGCCAGTAGTCCCCGGGTCCCTTACGAGCAGTACTTC. This translates into CASSPRVPYEQYF.

The table lists this clone with a count of one. This chain connects TRBV5-1 to TRBJ1-3; D uncertain. Germline CDR1 SGHRS, CDR2 YFSETQ. Trimming left V 4 bases short and J 2 bases short, with 16 bases between. The CDR3 is 16 amino acids. DNA for the CDR3: TGCGCCAGCAGCGGCGAAACCCCGCAGGCTGGAAACACCATATATTTT. Encoded protein: CASSGETPQAGNTIYF.

The chain is built from TRBV19 and TRBJ1-4; no definite D call. The CDR3 is made up of 12 amino acids. Trimming shortened V by 5 bases and J by 7 bases, and 8 bases separated the two germline ends. Germline loops: CDR1 LNHDA, CDR2 SQIVND (reference sequence). This CDR3 is CASSPRGEKLFF. CDR3 bases: TGTGCCAGTAGTCCCAGAGGTGAAAAACTGTTTTTT.

The chain carries TRBV7-9 and TRBJ2-5; a weak D match, TRBD1 (5 bases). The CDR3 spans 13 residues. V was clipped by 2 bases and J by 2 bases, with 6 bases between them. CDR1 and CDR2 from the germline V gene are SEHNR and FQNEAQ (reference sequence). CDR3 bases: TGTGCCAGCAGCTTATCAGGGCAAGAGACCCAGTACTTC. Residues: CASSLSGQETQYF.

The gene calls are TRBV7-9 and TRBJ2-5; D gene ambiguous. The germline gives CDR1 SEHNR, CDR2 FQNEAQ (reference sequence). Trimming left V 3 bases short and J 3 bases short, with 8 bases between. The CDR3 has 13 amino acids. CDR3: CASSLLLKETQYF. CDR3 in DNA: TGTGCCAGCAGCTTGTTGCTAAAAGAGACCCAGTACTTC.

The J gene is TRBJ2-5, the V gene TRBV9; 9 positions agree with TRBD2. CDR3 length equals 15 residues. V lost 0 bases to trimming and J lost 5 bases; unmatched junction nucleotides: 5. CDR1 and CDR2 from the germline V gene are SGDLS and YYNGEE. The CDR3 reads CASSVGGGAEETQYF. The CDR3 DNA reads TGTGCCAGCAGCGTAGGCGGGGGGGCAGAGGAGACCCAGTACTTC. Complete variable domain (other parts from reference TRBV9 and TRBJ2-5): DSGVTQTPKHLITATGQRVTLRCSPRSGDLSVYWYQQSLDQGLQFLIQYYNGEERAKGNILERFSAQQFPDLHSELNLSSLELGDSALYFCASSVGGGAEETQYFGPGTRLLVL.

The sample holds a few counts of this clone. This chain connects TRBV27 to TRBJ2-7; the D gene is possibly TRBD2 (5 bases). Germline-derived CDR1 and CDR2 are MNHEY and SMNVEV (reference sequence). The CDR3 runs to 12 residues. The ends were cut back, 4 bases at V and 6 bases at J, with 10 bases in the middle. The chain's CDR3 is CASSSRTPEQYF. CDR3 bases: TGTGCCAGCAGTTCGCGGACTCCCGAGCAGTACTTC.

This chain links TRBV6-6 with TRBJ1-2; TRBD1 matches at 7 bases. The CDR3 has 15 amino acids. The J segment lost 0 bases and the V segment lost 7 bases, leaving 8 bases of the junction unmatched. Germline CDR1 MNHNY, CDR2 SVGAGI (reference sequence). The chain's CDR3 is CASTATGAANYGYTF. The CDR3 DNA reads as TGTGCCAGCACAGCTACAGGGGCGGCTAACTATGGCTACACCTTC.

The CDR3 protein is CASSVRLAGDEQFF. The CDR3, as DNA: TGTGCCAGCAGCGTTCGGCTAGCGGGAGATGAGCAGTTCTTC. The genes are TRBV9 and TRBJ2-1; 10 nucleotides match TRBD2. The CDR3 is 14 residues long. CDR1 and CDR2 (germline): SGDLS, YYNGEE. V was pared by 2 bases and J by 8 bases, with 4 bases of the junction left unmatched. Complete variable domain (other parts from reference TRBV9 and TRBJ2-1): DSGVTQTPKHLITATGQRVTLRCSPRSGDLSVYWYQQSLDQGLQFLIQYYNGEERAKGNILERFSAQQFPDLHSELNLSSLELGDSALYFCASSVRLAGDEQFFGPGTRLTVL.

V usage is TRBV28 and J usage is TRBJ2-7; maybe TRBD1 (6 bases). The CDR3 runs to 16 residues. Trimming cost V 8 bases and J 0 bases, with 20 bases left between them. Germline values: CDR1 MDHEN, CDR2 SYDVKM. The CDR3 coding sequence is TGTGCCAGCCTTAAAACCGGGACACCGTCCTCCTACGAGCAGTACTTC. It encodes CASLKTGTPSSYEQYF.

V is TRBV4-2 and J is TRBJ1-3; 7 bases fit TRBD1. The CDR3 is made up of 17 amino acids. V lost 3 bases to trimming and J lost 2 bases; unmatched junction nucleotides: 10. The germline gives CDR1 LGHNA, CDR2 YNFKEQ. CDR3 in amino acids: CASSHGDQGDAGNTIYF. CDR3 nucleotides: TGTGCCAGCAGCCATGGGGACCAGGGGGACGCTGGAAACACCATATATTTT.

This clone has just one count. The identical CDR3 is also encoded by other nucleotide sequences in the sample. The V call is TRBV6-1, the J call TRBJ2-1; 7 bases are shared with TRBD1. Looked up from germline, CDR1 is MNHNS and CDR2 is SASEGT. The CDR3 consists of 15 residues. The ends lost 1 base at V and 1 base at J; junction bases unmatched: 1. CDR3: CASSEGQGSYNEQFF. CDR3 coding DNA: TGTGCCAGCAGTGAAGGACAGGGTTCCTACAATGAGCAGTTCTTC.

V gene TRBV7-9 combines with J gene TRBJ2-7, with D tentatively TRBD2 (6 bases). The CDR3 contains 14 residues. The germline V gene has CDR1 SEHNR and CDR2 FQNEAQ (reference sequence). Trimming pared 3 bases from V and 2 bases from J, leaving 11 bases between. CDR3 DNA: TGTGCCAGCAGCTTGGCGGGACCAGCCTACGAGCAGTACTTC. As protein: CASSLAGPAYEQYF.

The V and J genes are TRBV4-2 and TRBJ2-1; TRBD2 matches at 9 bases. Unmatched junction bases numbered 10, after V lost 3 bases and J lost 7 bases. Germline V lookup: CDR1 LGHNA, CDR2 YNFKEQ. The CDR3 sequence is 16 residues long. In DNA form, the CDR3 reads TGTGCCAGCAGCCAGGCAGCGGCGGGGGGGCAGAATGAGCAGTTCTTC. This encodes CASSQAAAGGQNEQFF.

The gene calls are TRBV6-6 and TRBJ2-7; D is unresolved. Germline CDR1 reads MNHNY; CDR2 reads SVGAGI (reference sequence). This CDR3 contains 13 residues. The ends were cut back, 4 bases at V and 2 bases at J, with 9 bases in the middle. The DNA for the CDR3 is TGTGCCAGCAGTTGGCATTATGCCTACGAGCAGTACTTC. Translated: CASSWHYAYEQYF.

This clone has just one count. J is TRBJ2-3 and V is TRBV11-2; perhaps TRBD1 as D (6 bases). V gave up 5 bases and J gave up 2 bases, with 14 bases separating them. This CDR3 has 15 amino acids. Germline CDR1 is SGHAT and CDR2 is FQNNGV. The CDR3 nucleotides read TGTGCCAGCAGCCCCAGACAGGCGATCACAGATACGCAGTATTTT. It yields the protein CASSPRQAITDTQYF.